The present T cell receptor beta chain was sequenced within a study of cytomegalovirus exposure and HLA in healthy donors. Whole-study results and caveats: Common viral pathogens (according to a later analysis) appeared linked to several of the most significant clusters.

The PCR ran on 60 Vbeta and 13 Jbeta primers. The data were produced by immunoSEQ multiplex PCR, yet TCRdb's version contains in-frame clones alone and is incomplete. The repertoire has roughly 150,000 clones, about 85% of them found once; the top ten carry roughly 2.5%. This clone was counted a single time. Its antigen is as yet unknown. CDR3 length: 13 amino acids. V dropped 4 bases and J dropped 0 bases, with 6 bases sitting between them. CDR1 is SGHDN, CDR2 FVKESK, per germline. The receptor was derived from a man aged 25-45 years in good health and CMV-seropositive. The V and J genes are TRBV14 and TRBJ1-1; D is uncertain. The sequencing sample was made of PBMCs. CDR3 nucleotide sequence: TGTGCCAGCAGCCGGGCCCTGAACACTGAAGCTTTCTTT. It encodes CASSRALNTEAFF.